The T cell receptor beta chain under discussion was sequenced for a study of blood T cell repertoires in COVID-19. Study overall: Donors in the United States, Italy and Spain gave samples during acute or convalescent COVID-19. The cDNA or gDNA used as material had been derived from T cells, B-cell-depleted T cells, or PBMCs.

Germline-derived CDR1 and CDR2 are LGHNA and YNFKEQ. V dropped 2 bases and J dropped 5; count of bases not matched to a gene: 9. The CDR3 length is 17 residues. Sequencing was performed with immunoSEQ multiplex PCR; in TCRdb, only in-frame clones are kept and a portion is missing. The sample has roughly 250,000 clones, roughly 82% seen once. The chain carries TRBV4-2 and TRBJ2-7; TRBD2 aligns across 13 bases. The sequenced sample consisted of peripheral blood. This TCR was recovered from a woman of 80 years or more with active or convalescent COVID-19. The CDR3 DNA reads as TGTGCCAGCAGCCAAAATCCCCGGACTAGCGGGAGTCACGAGCAGTACTTC. Protein product: CASSQNPRTSGSHEQYF.